The 28 T cell receptor beta chains given below trace back to one sample, sequenced in a study of T cell responses to AZD1222 COVID-19 vaccine. Sequencing used immunoSEQ multiplex PCR; TCRdb keeps in-frame clones, though not all of them. The sample yields 110,000 to 150,000 clones, about 88% seen once. Here the sequenced sample was peripheral blood, taken on day 0 of AZD1222 vaccination. The source is an adult in good health.

This clone was picked up many times. The chain recombines TRBV6-4 with TRBJ2-3; D is tentatively TRBD1 or TRBD2 (5 bases each). The length of the CDR3 is 14 residues. Trimming removed 4 bases from V and 3 bases from J, with 11 bases in between. CDR1 is MRHNA and CDR2 is SNTAGT in the germline V gene. The DNA of the CDR3 is TGTGCCAGCAGTGTTAAAGGGGAGACAGATACGCAGTATTTT. It encodes CASSVKGETDTQYF.

The gene calls are TRBV18 and TRBJ2-1; 9 nucleotides agree with TRBD1. The V gene's germline CDR1 is KGHSH and CDR2 LQKENI. V was clipped by 3 bases and J by 6 bases; unmatched bases: 6. This CDR3 has 15 residues. DNA of the CDR3: TGTGCCAGCTCACCCGGGACAGGGCACATCAATGAGCAGTTCTTC. Its translation: CASSPGTGHINEQFF.

The chain carries TRBV13 and TRBJ2-3, with D uncertain. V shed 5 bases and J shed 3 bases, with 9 bases lying between them. This CDR3 comprises 13 residues. The germline CDR1 and CDR2 sequences are PRHDT and FYEKMQ (reference sequence). CDR3 loop: CASSRSRTDTQYF. Written as DNA, the CDR3 is TGTGCCAGCAGCCGCTCGAGGACAGATACGCAGTATTTT.

The DNA for the CDR3 is TGTGCCAGCAGCCTTCTAGCGGGAGCCTCCAATGAGCAGTTCTTC. Translated: CASSLLAGASNEQFF. The chain has TRBV4-2 and TRBJ2-1; 10 nucleotides line up with TRBD2. This CDR3 region has 15 residues. The V gene's germline CDR1 is LGHNA and CDR2 YNFKEQ. Trimming at V came to 4 bases and at J to 6 bases, leaving 6 bases not matched to a gene.

This chain links TRBV12-3 or TRBV12-4 with TRBJ2-3; the D gene is possibly TRBD2 (6 bases). The CDR3 runs 13 residues. Deletions cut 3 bases from V and 9 bases from J, with 13 bases between. CDR3 in amino acids: CASSLGGSRTQYF. As DNA, the CDR3 is TGTGCCAGCAGTTTGGGGGGATCGCGAACGCAGTATTTT.

V usage is TRBV28 and J usage is TRBJ2-1; possibly TRBD1 or TRBD2 for D (5 bases each). The V end was cut by 3 bases, the J end by 8 bases, with 14 bases between. The CDR3 extends over 14 amino acids. From germline, CDR1 is MDHEN and CDR2 SYDVKM. The CDR3 nucleotides read TGTGCCAGCAGTTTTCTTAGCGTACAGGATGAGCAGTTCTTC. Amino acid sequence: CASSFLSVQDEQFF.

The chain joins TRBV28 to TRBJ1-1; possibly TRBD1 for D (5 bases). CDR3 length equals 16 residues. V lost 4 bases and J 5 bases, leaving 20 bases between the germline ends. The germline CDR1 and CDR2 sequences are MDHEN and SYDVKM. CDR3 in DNA: TGTGCCAGCAGTTACCGGGGCAGGGCTGTAACTACTGAAGCTTTCTTT. It codes for CASSYRGRAVTTEAFF. The whole variable domain, filled in from reference TRBV28 and TRBJ1-1, reads DVKVTQSSRYLVKRTGEKVFLECVQDMDHENMFWYRQDPGLGLRLIYFSYDVKMKEKGDIPEGYSVSREKKERFSLILESASTNQTSMYLCASSYRGRAVTTEAFFGQGTRLTVV.

The chain is built from TRBV13 and TRBJ1-6, with D hard to call. The V gene lost 1 base and the J gene lost 7 bases, with 26 bases spanning the gap. This CDR3 is 20 amino acids long. Germline assignment: CDR1 PRHDT and CDR2 FYEKMQ (reference sequence). CDR3 sequence reads: CASSLAFVRTSGRENSPLHF. The DNA of the CDR3 is TGTGCCAGCAGCTTAGCATTTGTGCGGACGTCTGGACGGGAAAATTCACCCCTCCACTTT.

V usage is TRBV4-2 and J usage is TRBJ2-7; maybe TRBD2 (5 bases). Germline CDR1 is LGHNA and CDR2 is YNFKEQ. Between the trimmed V and J ends, which lost 1 base and 0 bases, there was a span of 7 bases. The CDR3 totals 14 residues. CDR3 protein: CASSQGLNSYEQYF. In DNA, the CDR3 is TGTGCCAGCAGCCAAGGACTAAACTCCTACGAGCAGTACTTC.

The rearrangement uses TRBV6-5 and TRBJ1-3; D is possibly TRBD1 (5 bases). Trimming pared 5 bases from V and 0 bases from J, leaving 11 bases between. Germline CDR1 reads MNHEY; CDR2 reads SVGAGI. CDR3 length: 15 amino acids. The CDR3 DNA sequence: TGTGCCAGCAGTATTGACAGAAGCTCTGGAAACACCATATATTTT. Amino acids: CASSIDRSSGNTIYF.

The chain recombines TRBV6-6 with TRBJ1-5, with D unclear. Trimming took off 1 base at V and 7 bases at J, with 14 bases between the two ends. The CDR3 runs to 15 residues. Looked up from germline, CDR1 is MNHNY and CDR2 is SVGAGI (reference sequence). The CDR3 protein is CASSYFGIGKQPQHF. The CDR3 DNA follows: TGTGCCAGCAGTTACTTCGGCATAGGAAAGCAGCCCCAGCATTTT.

The CDR3 region is CASSDSDMGAQFF. CDR3 coding DNA: TGTGCCAGCAGTGACTCGGATATGGGGGCCCAGTTCTTC. This rearrangement joins TRBV6-4 to TRBJ2-1; TRBD1 might be the D (6 bases). Germline values: CDR1 MRHNA, CDR2 SNTAGT. The V end lost 0 bases, the J end lost 13 bases, and 13 bases lay between the germline ends. The CDR3 has 13 residues.

The chain employs TRBV19 and TRBJ1-6, with a tentative D call TRBD1 (5 bases). V lost 5 bases to trimming and J lost 1 base, with 12 bases between them. The CDR3 totals 16 residues. Germline V gene data show CDR1 as LNHDA and CDR2 as SQIVND (reference sequence). The CDR3 DNA is TGTGCCAGTAGTCCCCGGGACGGTTCCTATAATTCACCCCTCCACTTT. Amino acids: CASSPRDGSYNSPLHF.

The chain couples TRBV18 to TRBJ2-1; D is undetermined. V was clipped by 3 bases and J by 4 bases, with 4 bases between them. Germline values: CDR1 KGHSH, CDR2 LQKENI. The CDR3 runs 12 residues. CDR3 coding DNA: TGTGCCAGCTCACCCGGTTACAATGAGCAGTTCTTC. Encoded protein: CASSPGYNEQFF.

This sequence joins TRBV28 and TRBJ2-1, with TRBD1 matching 8 bases. CDR3 size: 15 residues. J gave up 5 bases and V 8 bases, and 11 bases lay outside the gene matches. The germline gives CDR1 MDHEN, CDR2 SYDVKM. The CDR3 sequence: CASRRGGQDHNEQFF. Here the CDR3 DNA reads TGTGCCAGCCGTCGAGGGGGACAGGATCACAATGAGCAGTTCTTC.

This clone has more than one count but fewer than ten. The V gene is TRBV28, the J gene TRBJ1-5; 7 positions match TRBD1. Germline trimming cut 3 bases from V and 6 bases from J; bases unmatched to any gene: 8. The CDR3 sequence is 15 residues long. CDR1 and CDR2 (germline): MDHEN, SYDVKM. The CDR3 region has the DNA TGTGCCAGCAGTTTGGCCACAGGGGACAGTCAGCCCCAGCATTTT. Residues: CASSLATGDSQPQHF.

The V call is TRBV7-9, the J call TRBJ1-1; 7 bases align to TRBD1. The trim removed 3 bases at V and 0 bases at J, leaving 4 bases unmatched. The CDR3 is made up of 15 amino acids. In germline, CDR1 is SEHNR, CDR2 FQNEAQ (reference sequence). This CDR3 reads CASSFATGMNTEAFF. CDR3 nucleotide sequence: TGTGCCAGCAGCTTTGCGACAGGGATGAACACTGAAGCTTTCTTT.

J is TRBJ2-7 and V is TRBV6-5, with D possibly matching TRBD1 (5 bases). This CDR3 contains 16 residues. Germline CDR1 reads MNHEY; CDR2 reads SVGAGI. Trimming took 0 bases from V and 2 from J, leaving 14 bases between them. The CDR3 here is CASSYSMRQGTYEQYF. The CDR3 DNA follows: TGTGCCAGCAGTTACTCGATGAGGCAGGGCACCTACGAGCAGTACTTC.

V is TRBV11-2 and J is TRBJ1-6; TRBD1 matches at 7 bases. CDR1 SGHAT and CDR2 FQNNGV come from the germline V gene. V lost 5 bases and J lost 6; bases outside the gene matches: 4. The CDR3 spans 14 residues. The CDR3 region has the DNA TGTGCCAGCAGCCCCGACAGGGTTAATTCACCCCTCCACTTT. This gives the protein CASSPDRVNSPLHF.

This rearrangement joins TRBV3-1 (or the pseudogene TRBV3-2) to TRBJ1-3, with 8 bases matching TRBD1. CDR1 is LGHDT, CDR2 YNNKEL, per germline (reference sequence). Trimming removed 4 bases from V and 0 bases from J; junction bases left unmatched: 5. The CDR3 runs 16 residues. This CDR3 reads CASSPGQAFSGNTIYF. The DNA of the CDR3 is TGTGCCAGCAGCCCGGGACAGGCGTTCTCTGGAAACACCATATATTTT.

The J gene is TRBJ1-3, the V gene TRBV3-1 (or the pseudogene TRBV3-2), with 10 bases identical to TRBD1. The CDR3 loop spans 14 amino acids. V shed 4 bases and J 8 bases; nucleotides not matched to a gene: 5. Germline V gene lookup returns CDR1 LGHDT and CDR2 YNNKEL (reference sequence). The CDR3 DNA is TGTGCCAGCAGCCTCGGGACAGGGGTAGACACCATATATTTT. This encodes CASSLGTGVDTIYF.

The J gene is TRBJ2-7, the V gene TRBV7-8; D call uncertain. Trimming left V 6 bases short and J 2 bases short, with 8 bases between. The CDR3 spans 12 residues. Germline loops: CDR1 SGHVS, CDR2 FQNEAQ. CDR3: CASSPITYEQYF. CDR3 coding DNA: TGTGCCAGCAGTCCTATTACCTACGAGCAGTACTTC.

The chain recombines TRBV4-1 with TRBJ1-3; D gene uncertain. V was shortened by 4 bases and J by 0 bases, with 10 bases between the two germline ends. Per germline, CDR1 MGHRA and CDR2 YSYEKL. The CDR3 runs 15 residues. CDR3 nucleotide sequence: TGCGCCAGCAGCCCGCGGCGAAGCTCTGGAAACACCATATATTTT. Translation gives CASSPRRSSGNTIYF.

The chain joins TRBV2 to TRBJ2-3; 11 positions agree with TRBD1. This CDR3 spans 14 amino acids. With 9 bases clipped from V and 5 bases from J, the junction kept 7 bases outside the gene matches. Germline V gene sequence: CDR1 SNHLY, CDR2 FYNNEI. In nucleotides, the CDR3 is TGTGCCAGTCAGGACAGGGGGCCGGTAGATACGCAGTATTTT. It encodes CASQDRGPVDTQYF.

This chain connects TRBV27 to TRBJ2-7, with TRBD2 matching over 9 bases. Germline assignment: CDR1 MNHEY and CDR2 SMNVEV (reference sequence). V shed 7 bases, J shed 3 bases, and the junction held 4 bases outside the gene matches. The CDR3 is made up of 13 amino acids. CDR3 sequence (DNA): TGTGCCAGCAAAAATAGCGGGAGCTACGAGCAGTACTTC. Translation: CASKNSGSYEQYF.

The chain recombines TRBV19 with TRBJ2-7; 11 positions match TRBD2. Germline values: CDR1 LNHDA, CDR2 SQIVND (reference sequence). The CDR3 has 15 residues. Unmatched junction bases numbered 8, after V lost 6 bases and J lost 4 bases. The CDR3 here is CASSFTSGSRYEQYF. In DNA, the CDR3 is TGTGCCAGTAGCTTCACTAGCGGGAGCAGGTACGAGCAGTACTTC.

This clone has a single count. The chain employs TRBV25-1 and TRBJ2-7; D is undetermined. Looked up from germline, CDR1 is MGHDK and CDR2 is SYGVNS. This CDR3 has 11 amino acids. V was trimmed by 1 base and J by 5 bases, leaving 3 bases between them. The CDR3 spells CASSEWNEQYF. DNA of the CDR3: TGTGCCAGCAGTGAATGGAACGAGCAGTACTTC.

This rearrangement joins TRBV7-9 to TRBJ2-7; no definite D call. This CDR3 is 10 amino acids long. In germline, CDR1 is SEHNR, CDR2 FQNEAQ (reference sequence). Deletions cut 5 bases from V and 3 bases from J, with 2 bases between. CDR3 loop: CASSGYEQYF. The CDR3 DNA reads TGTGCCAGCAGCGGCTACGAGCAGTACTTC.